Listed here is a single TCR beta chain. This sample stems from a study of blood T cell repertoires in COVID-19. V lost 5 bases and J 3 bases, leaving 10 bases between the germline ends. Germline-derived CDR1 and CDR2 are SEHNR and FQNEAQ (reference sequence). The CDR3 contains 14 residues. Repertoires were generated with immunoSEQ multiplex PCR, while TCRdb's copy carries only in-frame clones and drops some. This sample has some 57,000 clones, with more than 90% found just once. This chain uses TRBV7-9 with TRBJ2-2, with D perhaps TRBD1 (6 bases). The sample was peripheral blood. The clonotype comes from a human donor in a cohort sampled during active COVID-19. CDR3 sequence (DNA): TGTGCCAGCAGCCTACAGGGCCACACCGGGGAGCTGTTTTTT. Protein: CASSLQGHTGELFF.